This T cell receptor beta chain was captured by sequencing in a study of memory CD8 T cells in hepatitis C reinfection. About the research overall: Pre-reinfection samples were taken 55 to 20 weeks before detection.

The V gene's germline CDR1 is LGHNA and CDR2 YSLEER. The trim removed 1 base at V and 2 bases at J, leaving 6 bases unmatched. This CDR3 spans 16 amino acids. Clones were read by immunoSEQ multiplex PCR, and TCRdb kept only the in-frame ones, dropping some. The repertoire has tens of thousands of clones, 89% of them found once; the top ten carry approximately 1%. Time point here: pre-reinfection, 55 to 20 weeks before reinfection detection. TCR sequencing was done directly ex vivo on sorted cells, without expansion in vitro. The sequence came from a man younger than 30 with hepatitis C virus infection. The chain links TRBV4-3 to TRBJ2-3, with 7 bases matching TRBD2. Sequenced material: naive CD8+ T cells sorted from blood. The CDR3 coding sequence is TGCGCCAGCAGCCAAGTGACTAGCAGCTCCACAGATACGCAGTATTTT. It codes for CASSQVTSSSTDTQYF.